This TCR beta chain was recorded in a study of CD8 T cells in ankylosing spondylitis. This clonotype has a count of ten or more. The antigen remains unidentified. MiXCR, applied by TCRdb to the 5' RACE reads, yields one record per CDR3 protein. Among some 220,000 distinct CDR3 sequences listed, roughly 6.6% were seen once. J lost 5 bases, V lost 4 bases, and 18 bases had no gene match. CDR1 and CDR2 (germline): MDHEN, SYDVKM. CDR3 size: 18 residues. Findings and caveats of the study: Clones linked with disease were CD8+ and fairly uncommon in the peripheral blood. Significantly higher representation of disease-linked clones was reported for matched ankylosing spondylitis synovial fluid. Seemingly characteristic of ankylosing spondylitis blood was a TCR beta motif consisting of 7 or 8 highly homologous variants. Existing reports had already noted some motif variants in reactive arthritis synovial fluid and blood.

The chain combines TRBV28 with TRBJ2-7; TRBD1 aligns across 9 bases. Sequencing used blood, either unsorted or a sorted T cell fraction (not recorded which). This receptor was identified in a male donor with ankylosing spondylitis. CDR3 DNA sequence: TGTGCCAGCAGTTCTCCGGGACAGGGCCGGGGTTTGTTAGACGAGCAGTACTTC. Translating it yields CASSSPGQGRGLLDEQYF.